The subject of this entry is one T cell receptor (beta chain). Its antigen is undetermined. TCRdb's copy holds only in-frame clones and misses some; the assay was immunoSEQ multiplex PCR. The repertoire holds tens of thousands of clones, with about 90% as singletons. This sample was taken from a study of OX40 agonist ivuxolimab in advanced cancers. About the study: At doses from 0.01 to 10 mg/kg, patients were given intravenous ivuxolimab every 2 weeks.

The length of the CDR3 is 13 residues. Germline lookup yields CDR1 SNHLY and CDR2 FYNNEI. Trimming stripped 8 bases from V and 5 bases from J, with 12 bases between. Findings of the study overall: At 0.1 to 3.0 mg/kg, clonal expansion of CD4+ and CD8+ blood T cells had occurred by week 6. The expanded peripheral T cells' antigen specificity was not determined.

Patients with autoimmune history or systemic immunosuppression were excluded. The chain combines TRBV2 with TRBJ2-2; a possible D gene is TRBD2 (5 bases). The receptor comes from an adult with an advanced solid tumor such as melanoma, head and neck, liver or kidney cancer. The material was CD4+ or CD8+ T cells sorted from blood, obtained in a trial of the OX40 agonist ivuxolimab. The CDR3 bases are TGTGCCAGCCGCCCAGCGGTTACCGGGGAGCTGTTTTTT. Translated, it gives CASRPAVTGELFF.